One sample yielded the 20 T cell receptor beta chains listed below, sequenced in a study of neurological immune-mediated disorders. TCRdb redid the calling of the 5' RACE reads with MiXCR, one entry per CDR3 protein. The table includes about 51,000 distinct CDR3 sequences, roughly 17% detected once. Input material: PBMCs. All receptors come from a man between 60 and 70 years old in good health.

This clonotype has more than one count but fewer than ten. This chain links TRBV12-3 or TRBV12-4 with TRBJ2-1; no reliable D call. V lost 6 bases to trimming and J lost 4 bases, with 16 bases between them. The CDR3 spans 15 residues. CDR3 nucleotides: TGTGCCAGCAGCCCTGACTTGCTCAGGTACAATGAGCAGTTCTTC. Protein product: CASSPDLLRYNEQFF.

At least ten counts were recorded for this clonotype. V and J are TRBV5-4 and TRBJ2-2, with 9 bases fitting TRBD1. From germline, CDR1 is SGHNT and CDR2 YYREEE (reference sequence). With 0 bases clipped from V and 5 bases from J, the junction kept 8 bases outside the gene matches. The CDR3 extends over 17 amino acids. This CDR3 reads CASSLGVRDRVTGELFF. In DNA form, the CDR3 reads TGTGCCAGCAGCTTGGGGGTTCGGGACAGGGTGACCGGGGAGCTGTTTTTT.

This clonotype was recorded many times. V is TRBV10-3 and J is TRBJ1-2, with 8 bases that match TRBD1. Germline V gene data show CDR1 as ENHRY and CDR2 as SYGVKD. The junction had 8 bases not matched to a gene; V was cut back by 6 bases and J by 8 bases. The CDR3 has 13 residues. CDR3 region: CAISGTGGGGYTF. The DNA for the CDR3 is TGTGCCATCAGCGGGACAGGCGGTGGGGGCTACACCTTC.

At least ten counts were recorded for this clonotype. V gene TRBV7-3 combines with J gene TRBJ2-1; 12 nucleotides match TRBD2. Per germline, CDR1 SGHTA and CDR2 FQGTGA. J lost 5 bases, V lost 4 bases, and 3 bases had no gene match. This CDR3 comprises 15 residues. The CDR3 bases are TGTGCCAGCAGCTCACTAGCGGGAGGAGACAATGAGCAGTTCTTC. Its translation is CASSSLAGGDNEQFF.

This clonotype was detected ten times or more. This chain uses TRBV6-1 with TRBJ2-2, with D possibly being TRBD2 (5 bases). The CDR3 is 15 residues long. CDR1 is MNHNS, CDR2 SASEGT, per germline. The CDR3 spells CASRSGRANTGELFF. For the CDR3, the DNA is TGTGCTTCCCGAAGTGGGCGGGCGAACACCGGGGAGCTGTTTTTT.

V is TRBV9 and J is TRBJ2-3; tentative D call: TRBD2 (5 bases). V lost 4 bases and J lost 2, with 17 bases in between. This CDR3 region has 16 residues. The V gene's germline CDR1 is SGDLS and CDR2 YYNGEE. CDR3 loop: CASSRRTGGTTDTQYF. In nucleotides, the CDR3 is TGTGCCAGCAGCAGACGGACTGGCGGCACCACAGATACGCAGTATTTT.

The J gene is TRBJ1-5, the V gene TRBV2; D unresolved. Between the trimmed V and J ends, which lost 4 bases and 4 bases, there was a span of 8 bases. Germline CDR1 and CDR2: SNHLY and FYNNEI. This CDR3 region has 13 residues. The CDR3 coding sequence is TGTGCCAGCAGTGCTTATGCTAATCAGCCCCAGCATTTT. It is translated as CASSAYANQPQHF.

The V gene is TRBV6-2 or TRBV6-3, the J gene TRBJ2-3; 8 positions match TRBD1. V trimming: 6 bases; J trimming: 3 bases; junction bases outside the gene matches: 8. CDR1 is MNHEY and CDR2 is SVGEGT in the germline V gene. The CDR3 spans 15 residues. The CDR3 reads CASRSRDRSTDTQYF. In nucleotides, the CDR3 is TGTGCCAGCAGATCCCGGGACAGGTCAACAGATACGCAGTATTTT.

Points on this clonotype: This sequence may be a read error, since a much larger clone differs from it by one base. This chain uses TRBV7-3 with TRBJ2-1, with 16 bases lining up with TRBD2. This CDR3 contains 19 residues. The germline gives CDR1 SGHTA, CDR2 FQGTGA. This CDR3 reads CASSPRGTSGRARDNDQFF. The CDR3 region has the DNA TGTGCCAGCAGCCCCCGGGGGACTAGCGGGAGGGCAAGGGACAATGACCAGTTCTTC. Variable domain in full (rest from reference TRBV7-3 and TRBJ2-1): GAGVSQTPSNKVTEKGKYVELRCDPISGHTALYWYRQSLGQGPEFLIYFQGTGAADDSGLPNDRFFAVRPEGSVSTLKIQRTERGDSAVYLCASSPRGTSGRARDNDQFFGPGTRLTVL.

CDR3 residues: CSASRQGAGYGYTF. The CDR3 coding sequence is TGCAGTGCTAGTCGACAGGGGGCTGGCTATGGCTACACCTTC. The V gene is TRBV20-1, the J gene TRBJ1-2; TRBD1 aligns across 10 bases. This CDR3 region has 14 residues. V dropped 3 bases and J dropped 4; count of bases not matched to a gene: 5. CDR1 and CDR2 (germline): DFQATT, SNEGSKA (reference sequence).

There are many counts of this clonotype. This chain joins TRBV5-1 and TRBJ2-3, with 15 bases matching TRBD2. CDR1 and CDR2 from the germline V gene are SGHRS and YFSETQ. The CDR3 is 19 residues long. J lost 2 bases, V lost 4 bases, and 11 bases had no gene match. Here the CDR3 reads CASSRGLAGGKDSTDTQYF. The CDR3 nucleotides read TGCGCCAGCAGCCGGGGACTAGCGGGAGGCAAAGATTCCACAGATACGCAGTATTTT.

The chain is built from TRBV7-2 and TRBJ1-5; tentative D call: TRBD1 (5 bases). Trimming removed 4 bases at V and 4 bases at J, with 8 bases between. There are 13 residues in the CDR3. Germline V gene data show CDR1 as SGHTA and CDR2 as FQGNSA. CDR3 region: CASSYAGNQPQHF. CDR3 nucleotide sequence: TGTGCCAGCAGCTATGCAGGGAATCAGCCCCAGCATTTT.

This clonotype has at least ten counts. The rearrangement links TRBV29-1 to TRBJ1-2; 9 bases are shared with TRBD1. The CDR3 is made up of 15 amino acids. The germline V gene has CDR1 SQVTM and CDR2 ANQGSEA. V shed 4 bases, J shed 8 bases, and the junction held 14 bases outside the gene matches. The CDR3 DNA reads as TGCAGCGTTGGGTTTTATGGACAGGGGCCGGAAGGCTACACCTTC. Its protein product is CSVGFYGQGPEGYTF.

This clonotype showed up many times. The J gene is TRBJ2-1, the V gene TRBV7-2, with TRBD1 matching over 9 bases. This CDR3 spans 15 amino acids. V lost 4 bases, J lost 2 bases, and 3 bases stayed unmatched. Germline values: CDR1 SGHTA, CDR2 FQGNSA. In DNA form, the CDR3 reads TGTGCCAGCAGCTCCGGACAGGGGACCTACAATGAGCAGTTCTTC. This encodes CASSSGQGTYNEQFF.

This clonotype appeared many times. The J gene is TRBJ2-2, the V gene TRBV5-1; D gene unclear. In germline, CDR1 is SGHRS, CDR2 YFSETQ. Trimming shortened V by 2 bases and J by 3 bases, and 11 bases separated the two germline ends. The CDR3 is 15 amino acids. This CDR3 reads CASSFGRSDTGELFF. For the CDR3, the DNA is TGCGCCAGCAGCTTTGGCAGGTCCGACACCGGGGAGCTGTTTTTT.

This clonotype came up many times. J is TRBJ2-2 and V is TRBV25-1; D is possibly TRBD1 or TRBD2 (5 bases each). CDR1 and CDR2 from the germline V gene are MGHDK and SYGVNS. V lost 10 bases to trimming and J lost 7 bases, with 16 bases between them. The CDR3 extends over 13 amino acids. CDR3 in amino acids: CAIGTWTGGELFF. The CDR3 DNA follows: TGTGCCATCGGGACCTGGACCGGCGGGGAGCTGTTTTTT.

V and J are TRBV27 and TRBJ2-3, with D unclear. Between the trimmed V and J ends, which lost 3 bases and 6 bases, there was a span of 13 bases. This CDR3 is built from 14 residues. CDR1 and CDR2 from the germline V gene are MNHEY and SMNVEV (reference sequence). This CDR3 reads CASSLKAVRDTQYF. The DNA for the CDR3 is TGTGCCAGCAGTTTGAAAGCTGTCAGGGATACGCAGTATTTT.

The J gene is TRBJ2-4, the V gene TRBV3-1; TRBD2 aligns across 8 bases. The germline CDR1 and CDR2 sequences are LGHDT and YNNKEL (reference sequence). This CDR3 has 16 amino acids. V was pared by 2 bases and J by 9 bases, with 12 bases of the junction left unmatched. The CDR3 nucleotides are TGTGCCAGCAGCCAAAGCGGGAGCCGGGGCGGCGGCATTCAGTACTTC. This sequence encodes CASSQSGSRGGGIQYF. Supplemented by reference TRBV3-1 and TRBJ2-4, the full variable domain reads DTAVSQTPKYLVTQMGNDKSIKCEQNLGHDTMYWYKQDSKKFLKIMFSYNNKELIINETVPNRFSPKSPDKAHLNLHINSLELGDSAVYFCASSQSGSRGGGIQYFGAGTRLSVL.

This clonotype was observed at least ten times. The gene calls are TRBV20-1 and TRBJ2-5; maybe TRBD2 (6 bases). The CDR3 is 15 amino acids. Between the trimmed V and J ends, which lost 5 bases and 4 bases, there was a span of 20 bases. Germline lookup yields CDR1 DFQATT and CDR2 SNEGSKA (reference sequence). The CDR3 loop reads CSAGLVSGAPETQYF. The CDR3 bases are TGCAGTGCTGGCCTAGTATCGGGAGCCCCAGAGACCCAGTACTTC.

This clonotype was detected ten times or more. The chain is built from TRBV7-2 and TRBJ2-5; D gene unclear. This CDR3 spans 17 amino acids. V was trimmed by 5 bases and J by 3 bases, leaving 22 bases between them. Germline V gene data show CDR1 as SGHTA and CDR2 as FQGNSA. The CDR3 here is CASSHGWGTRGEETQYF. DNA of the CDR3: TGTGCCAGCAGCCACGGCTGGGGAACTCGCGGAGAAGAGACCCAGTACTTC. Full variable domain (remainder filled in from reference TRBV7-2 and TRBJ2-5): GAGVSQSPSNKVTEKGKDVELRCDPISGHTALYWYRQSLGQGLEFLIYFQGNSAPDKSGLPSDRFSAERTGGSVSTLTIQRTQQEDSAVYLCASSHGWGTRGEETQYFGPGTRLLVL.